This T cell receptor beta chain stems from a study of blood T cell repertoires in COVID-19. Germline V CDR1 and CDR2: SNHLY, FYNNEI. The CDR3 has 16 residues. V was pared by 2 bases and J by 0 bases, with 4 bases of the junction left unmatched. Assay: immunoSEQ multiplex PCR; the TCRdb copy retains only in-frame clones and omits some. The table records 70,000 or so clones, about nine tenths of them present only once. The V gene is TRBV2, the J gene TRBJ2-3, with TRBD2 matching 8 bases. This receptor was obtained from a man between 65 and 80 years old with active or convalescent COVID-19. Sequences were obtained from peripheral blood. CDR3 amino acids: CASSETSGSSTDTQYF. CDR3 coding DNA: TGTGCCAGCAGTGAAACTAGCGGTTCTAGCACAGATACGCAGTATTTT.